These 24 T cell receptor beta chains share one sample of origin, sequenced in a study of identical twins. TCRdb independently ran MiXCR on the 5' RACE reads; one entry per CDR3 protein. The profile covers fewer than 500,000 distinct CDR3 sequences, with over 11% appearing a single time and approximately 1% taken by the ten largest. The same sample was also studied in work on yellow fever vaccine responses in identical twins.

Sequenced sample: CD4+ T cells sorted from blood. The source is a woman aged 18-29 years in good health.

This clonotype was counted many times. The V and J genes are TRBV12-3 or TRBV12-4 and TRBJ2-7, with a possible D match to TRBD2 (6 bases). The CDR3 covers 17 residues. Trimming cost V 4 bases and J 2 bases, with 21 bases left between them. The CDR3 here is CASSYRVGGGTTYEQYF. The CDR3, as DNA: TGTGCCAGCAGTTATAGGGTCGGGGGAGGTACCACCTACGAGCAGTACTTC.

This clonotype showed up just a few times. The chain joins TRBV7-9 to TRBJ2-1; D is undetermined. The germline V gene encodes CDR1 SEHNR and CDR2 FQNEAQ (reference sequence). The CDR3 length is 15 residues. The V end lost 8 bases, the J end lost 0 bases, and 14 bases lay between the germline ends. The CDR3 is CASGVASSSYNEQFF. CDR3 sequence (DNA): TGTGCCAGCGGCGTGGCCTCGAGCTCCTACAATGAGCAGTTCTTC.

The gene calls are TRBV7-9 and TRBJ2-5; D is uncertain. V was cut by 8 bases and J by 4 bases, with 8 bases left in between. Germline loops: CDR1 SEHNR, CDR2 FQNEAQ (reference sequence). There are 11 residues in the CDR3. CDR3 in amino acids: CASGTRETQYF. In nucleotides, the CDR3 is TGTGCCAGCGGCACTCGAGAGACCCAGTACTTC.

This clonotype has only a few counts. One junction end disagrees with the germline gene, perhaps due to a read error. The chain couples TRBV5-1 to TRBJ2-3; 9 positions match TRBD2. CDR1 and CDR2 from the germline V gene are SGHRS and YFSETQ. The CDR3 is made up of 14 amino acids. CDR3 amino acids: CATSSGGNTDTQYF. The DNA of the CDR3 is TGCGCCACCAGCAGCGGGGGGAACACAGATACGCAGTATTTT.

Only a few counts were recorded for this clonotype. The chain carries TRBV28 and TRBJ1-3; a weak D match, TRBD1 (5 bases). Trimming stripped 4 bases from V and 0 bases from J, with 10 bases between. This CDR3 contains 15 residues. Germline V gene lookup returns CDR1 MDHEN and CDR2 SYDVKM. The CDR3 spells CASSSPGGSGNTIYF. The CDR3 DNA reads as TGTGCCAGCAGTTCCCCGGGGGGCTCTGGAAACACCATATATTTT.

This clonotype was picked up a small number of times. CDR3 residues: CASTELGPEAGESDTQYF. Written as DNA, the CDR3 is TGTGCCAGCACCGAATTAGGGCCGGAAGCGGGAGAATCAGATACGCAGTATTTT. V and J are TRBV27 and TRBJ2-3; 8 bases agree with TRBD2. The CDR3 extends over 18 amino acids. Germline V gene lookup returns CDR1 MNHEY and CDR2 SMNVEV (reference sequence). The V and J ends lost 7 bases and 4 bases, in that order; junction bases with no gene match: 19.

In its sample, this clonotype was seen a few times. The rearrangement uses TRBV3-1 and TRBJ2-3; possibly TRBD1 for D (5 bases). Per the germline V gene, CDR1 is LGHDT and CDR2 is YNNKEL (reference sequence). The V gene lost 3 bases and the J gene lost 6 bases, with 10 bases spanning the gap. This CDR3 spans 13 amino acids. CDR3 residues: CASSHGQADTQYF. The CDR3 DNA follows: TGTGCCAGCAGCCACGGACAAGCGGATACGCAGTATTTT.

This clonotype was counted a few times. The rearrangement links TRBV7-2 to TRBJ2-1; 10 bases map to TRBD2. Trimming at V came to 2 bases and at J to 10 bases, leaving 2 bases not matched to a gene. Germline CDR1 and CDR2: SGHTA and FQGNSA. There are 13 residues in the CDR3. Here the CDR3 reads CASSLSSGGEQFF. CDR3 nucleotides: TGTGCCAGCAGCTTAAGTAGCGGGGGGGAGCAGTTCTTC.

This clonotype was seen ten or more times. This sequence joins TRBV6-2 or TRBV6-3 and TRBJ2-5; D is ambiguous. In germline, CDR1 is MNHEY, CDR2 SVGEGT. The CDR3 extends over 12 amino acids. Trimming shortened V by 7 bases and J by 5 bases, and 11 bases separated the two germline ends. CDR3 nucleotide sequence: TGTGCCAGCAATACACCATGGGAGACCCAGTACTTC. Translation gives CASNTPWETQYF.

V gene TRBV21-1 combines with J gene TRBJ2-1; the D call of TRBD1 is as the table states it, not checked on the DNA. TRBV21-1 is tagged as a pseudogene. CDR3 length: 17 residues. This chain's CDR3 is CASSGKKGGHSYNEQFF. The DNA for the CDR3 is TGTGCCAGCAGTGGAAAGAAGGGGGGGCATTCCTACAATGAGCAGTTCTTC.

This clonotype has only one observation. Here the CDR3 reads CASTTTTGGGYYEQYF. In DNA, the CDR3 is TGTGCCAGCACCACCACGACAGGGGGCGGCTACTACGAGCAGTACTTC. This sequence joins TRBV11-1 and TRBJ2-7, with 10 bases lining up with TRBD1. The CDR3 extends over 16 amino acids. Trimming at V came to 7 bases and at J to 3 bases, leaving 12 bases not matched to a gene. Germline values: CDR1 SGHAT, CDR2 FQDESV (reference sequence).

This clonotype appeared a few times. The chain recombines TRBV6-5 with TRBJ1-4; D possibly corresponds to TRBD1 (6 bases). The CDR3 extends over 15 amino acids. CDR1 MNHEY and CDR2 SVGAGI come from the germline V gene. V lost 0 bases and J lost 7, with 12 bases in between. The CDR3 is CASSYSVQGSEKLFF. CDR3 coding DNA: TGTGCCAGCAGTTACTCGGTACAGGGTAGTGAAAAACTGTTTTTT.

This clonotype has a count of ten or more. The chain has TRBV28 and TRBJ2-5; 11 bases agree with TRBD2. CDR3 length: 16 residues. V trimming: 5 bases; J trimming: 2 bases; junction bases outside the gene matches: 7. Germline lookup yields CDR1 MDHEN and CDR2 SYDVKM. CDR3 bases: TGTGCCAGCAGTCTGACTAGCGGGGCCCTGCAAGAGACCCAGTACTTC. It codes for CASSLTSGALQETQYF. Drawing the rest from reference TRBV28 and TRBJ2-5, the complete variable domain is DVKVTQSSRYLVKRTGEKVFLECVQDMDHENMFWYRQDPGLGLRLIYFSYDVKMKEKGDIPEGYSVSREKKERFSLILESASTNQTSMYLCASSLTSGALQETQYFGPGTRLLVL.

This chain connects TRBV18 to TRBJ2-7; 8 positions match TRBD1. Germline lookup yields CDR1 KGHSH and CDR2 LQKENI. V was clipped by 3 bases and J by 2 bases; unmatched bases: 3. The CDR3 has 14 amino acids. CDR3 sequence: CASSPQQGAYEQYF. The CDR3 DNA is TGTGCCAGCTCACCGCAACAGGGGGCCTACGAGCAGTACTTC.

The rearrangement links TRBV7-9 to TRBJ2-1, with D possibly called TRBD1 or TRBD2 (5 bases each). V dropped 3 bases and J dropped 0 bases, with 9 bases sitting between them. CDR3 length equals 15 residues. Germline V gene sequence: CDR1 SEHNR, CDR2 FQNEAQ (reference sequence). CDR3 protein: CASSFRDPSYNEQFF. CDR3 sequence (DNA): TGTGCCAGCAGCTTCCGGGACCCCTCCTACAATGAGCAGTTCTTC.

V gene TRBV6-1 combines with J gene TRBJ2-2, with D possibly called TRBD1 or TRBD2 (5 bases each). Per the germline V gene, CDR1 is MNHNS and CDR2 is SASEGT. The CDR3 runs to 14 residues. The germline V and J ends were trimmed by 6 bases and 6 bases, with 14 bases remaining between them. In DNA form, the CDR3 reads TGTGCCAGCAGCCCCGGGGCGCAACCCGGGGAGCTGTTTTTT. It translates to CASSPGAQPGELFF.

This sequence joins TRBV29-1 and TRBJ1-1, with D possibly TRBD1 on 5 matching bases. The ends were cut back, 6 bases at V and 1 base at J, with 18 bases in the middle. Per germline, CDR1 SQVTM and CDR2 ANQGSEA. The CDR3 runs 15 residues. The CDR3 DNA reads as TGCAGCGTCCACCGCGACAGTGATCGGAACACTGAAGCTTTCTTT. Translation: CSVHRDSDRNTEAFF.

The CDR3 nucleotides read TGTGCCTGGGGGAGGAGGGAAGCTTTCTTT. Its translation is CAWGRREAFF. The V and J genes are TRBV30 and TRBJ1-1; D gene unclear. Looked up from germline, CDR1 is GTSNPN and CDR2 is SVGIG (reference sequence). The CDR3 has 10 amino acids. V shed 5 bases and J shed 8 bases, with 9 bases lying between them. The full variable domain, with the rest looked up from reference TRBV30 and TRBJ1-1, is SQTIHQWPATLVQPVGSPLSLECTVEGTSNPNLYWYRQAAGRGLQLLFYSVGIGQISSEVPQNLSASRPQDRQFILSSKKLLLSDSGFYLCAWGRREAFFGQGTRLTVV.

A few counts support this clonotype. The chain links TRBV12-3 or TRBV12-4 to TRBJ2-1, with D tentatively TRBD2 (6 bases). The CDR3 sequence is 14 residues long. V was pared by 2 bases and J by 4 bases, with 9 bases between. The CDR3 loop reads CASSLLAPYNEQFF. The CDR3 DNA reads TGTGCCAGCAGTTTACTAGCGCCTTACAATGAGCAGTTCTTC.

The chain uses TRBV6-2 or TRBV6-3 and TRBJ2-2, with 12 bases lining up with TRBD2. Looked up from germline, CDR1 is MNHEY and CDR2 is SVGEGT. The V gene end was trimmed by 6 bases and the J gene end by 7 bases; junction bases not matched to a gene: 21. The CDR3 loop spans 20 amino acids. The CDR3 loop reads CASSPTRTSGAASPIGELFF. Written as DNA, the CDR3 is TGTGCCAGCAGCCCAACCAGGACTAGCGGGGCTGCATCGCCCATCGGGGAGCTGTTTTTT.

The chain uses TRBV5-8 and TRBJ2-1, with a tentative D call TRBD1 (5 bases). Germline assignment: CDR1 SGHTS and CDR2 YDEGEE. V was clipped by 3 bases and J by 5 bases, with 18 bases between them. The CDR3 covers 16 residues. The CDR3 DNA is TGTGCCAGCAGCTCTCAGGGTCGGTGGGGAAACAATGAGCAGTTCTTC. Protein: CASSSQGRWGNNEQFF.

V is TRBV6-1 and J is TRBJ1-4; 8 positions match TRBD1. The J segment lost 5 bases and the V segment lost 0 bases, leaving 5 bases of the junction unmatched. CDR1 and CDR2 (germline): MNHNS, SASEGT. The length of the CDR3 is 16 residues. CDR3 amino acids: CASSEAWDRTNEKLFF. DNA for the CDR3: TGTGCCAGCAGTGAAGCGTGGGACAGGACGAATGAAAAACTGTTTTTT.

This clonotype was seen ten or more times. J is TRBJ2-5 and V is TRBV20-1, with a weak D call TRBD1 (5 bases). Per germline, CDR1 DFQATT and CDR2 SNEGSKA (reference sequence). The CDR3 length is 13 residues. Trimming left V 2 bases short and J 2 bases short, with 9 bases between. In nucleotides, the CDR3 is TGCAGTGCTAGATTCCAGGGTCAAGAGACCCAGTACTTC. Amino acids: CSARFQGQETQYF.

In this sample, this clonotype turned up a few times. The chain uses TRBV2 and TRBJ2-2, with D tentatively TRBD1 (6 bases). CDR3 size: 17 residues. V lost 3 bases and J lost 1, with 15 bases in between. From germline, CDR1 is SNHLY and CDR2 FYNNEI. In DNA, the CDR3 is TGTGCCAGCAGTGAGAGACAGGCCCGATGGAACACCGGGGAGCTGTTTTTT. Its translation is CASSERQARWNTGELFF.